Sequencing of this TCR beta chain was carried out in a study of blood T cells in healthy people across ages. Study findings and constraints: There was no known CMV status for donors, so expanded clonotype changes were possibly confounded.

Investigators took around 10 milliliters of peripheral blood from every donor. The CDR3 sequence is 15 residues long. CDR1 is SEHNR and CDR2 is FQNEAQ in the germline V gene (reference sequence). With V trimmed by 1 base and J by 10 bases, 9 bases remained unmatched. For the second PCR, which ran for roughly 6 to 12 cycles, a sample-barcoded 5' primer and a J-beta primer mix were used. Every cDNA molecule carried a tag from a template-switch adaptor bearing 12 random nucleotides. TCRdb reprocessed the 5' RACE reads via MiXCR and lists one record per CDR3 protein. The sample lists roughly 640,000 distinct CDR3 sequences; approximately 30% were seen once. This clonotype showed up many times. Its cognate antigen is unknown.

The source is an elderly woman in good health. Sequencing was performed on blood. The V gene is TRBV7-9, the J gene TRBJ1-4, with 7 bases that match TRBD1. The CDR3 loop is CASSLVPGGRGKLFF. CDR3 nucleotides: TGTGCCAGCAGCTTAGTTCCAGGGGGAAGGGGAAAACTGTTTTTT.